The present T cell receptor (beta chain) was sequenced within a study of cytomegalovirus exposure and HLA in healthy donors. Study details: Out of about 190 million T cells, an earlier analysis found 117 million unique TCR beta sequences in total.

In its sample, this clone ranks as large. Its antigen remains unknown. The germline gives CDR1 SEHNR, CDR2 FQNEAQ (reference sequence). The CDR3 has 15 residues. V lost 5 bases to trimming and J lost 7 bases, with 18 bases between them. Though nominally healthy at sampling, donors likely had unrecorded immune exposures. Points from the study as a whole: Earlier analysis looked at TCR beta V segments, and most were productive about 87% or about 30% of the time. Common viral pathogens seemed to be connected with several of the most significant clusters, according to a later analysis.

PCR was performed using 60 Vbeta and 13 Jbeta primers. The data were produced by immunoSEQ multiplex PCR, yet TCRdb's version contains in-frame clones alone and is incomplete. Among around 140,000 clones listed, about 10% were seen once. The chain employs TRBV7-9 and TRBJ2-1; D possibly corresponds to TRBD1 (5 bases). This receptor was identified in a woman aged 35 to 49 in good health and CMV-seropositive. The specimen was PBMCs. The CDR3 reads CASSTTTGYTNEQFF. In nucleotides, the CDR3 is TGTGCCAGCAGCACCACAACAGGTTACACGAATGAGCAGTTCTTC. The full variable domain, its missing parts supplied by reference TRBV7-9 and TRBJ2-1, is DTGVSQNPRHKITKRGQNVTFRCDPISEHNRLYWYRQTLGQGPEFLTYFQNEAQLEKSRLLSDRFSAERPKGSFSTLEIQRTEQGDSAMYLCASSTTTGYTNEQFFGPGTRLTVL.